This TCR beta chain was captured by sequencing in a study of T cells in Graves' hyperthyroidism and ophthalmopathy (dated 2019 in TCRdb). Study-wide context: Peripheral blood samples were taken at the time of initial diagnosis, prior to any treatment. Whether ophthalmopathy could be predicted prospectively was tested in an independent validation cohort made up of 18 to 20 hyperthyroidism patients plus 17 patients who later progressed to ophthalmopathy. In addition, the study compared T-cell repertoires in thyroid tissue and in blood from about 6 Graves' hyperthyroidism patients. A discovery cohort of roughly 96 patients, 43 with Graves' ophthalmopathy and 57 with stable Graves' hyperthyroidism, was used to find distinguishing TCR V-J signatures. TCR Vbeta CDR3 sequencing of some 140 peripheral blood samples (under 45 ophthalmopathy, about 80 hyperthyroidism and roughly 17 progressor patients) is reported in the paper. Following sampling, methimazole starting at 30 mg daily was given to hyperthyroidism patients, and high-dose intravenous methylprednisolone was given to ophthalmopathy patients. The 90 to 100 discovery patients were randomly divided into training and test sets at a 7:3 ratio.

This clonotype has at least ten counts. The target of this receptor is not known. No much larger clonotype is one base removed from it; base qualities were not supplied. Moderately to severely active disease, a Clinical Activity Score of at least 3, a NOSPECS grade of at least 4, and a duration under 3 months were present in ophthalmopathy patients. Any patient with an uncontrolled infection, another autoimmune disease, pregnancy or lactation was excluded. Diagnoses were based on clinical symptoms, serum thyroxine and TRAb, thyroid ultrasound and orbital computed tomography. Ficoll-Paque density gradient centrifugation was used to isolate PBMCs from 10 ml of fresh peripheral blood. Trizol reagent was used to extract total RNA, and RNA quality was then checked on an Agilent 2100 Bioanalyzer. Beyond this particular receptor, the publication reports: Sample size was not statistically predetermined, and investigators were not blinded to group allocation. Most expanded thyroid clonotypes (frequency above 0.001) were also found in blood, which suggests that blood repertoires may mirror thyroid immune responses. In validation, the model predicted progression to ophthalmopathy a median of about 6.8 months before onset, with about 64% sensitivity and just under 75% specificity. A 13 V-J signature model separated ophthalmopathy from stable hyperthyroidism, with around 88% sensitivity and roughly 82% specificity in cross-validation and 80%/75% in testing.

V lost 6 bases and J lost 1 base, and the count of bases not matched to a germline gene is 16. Including cysteine and phenylalanine, the CDR3 has 19 amino acids. Here the CDR3 DNA is all that survives: 57 bases in frame from base 1. From the germline V gene, CDR1 is MNHNS and CDR2 is SASEGT. The TCR beta CDR3 regions were amplified from RNA transcripts. The TCR CDR3 was subjected to a first round of RT-PCR using the HTBI primer set and the Qiagen OneStep RT-PCR kit. Libraries were constructed in a second round of multiplex PCR, after which size selection and purification were performed. Libraries were sequenced paired-end with 100 bp reads on an Illumina HiSeq2000. Regarding the original processing steps: Raw data were processed with SOAPnuke, discarding reads with adapters, uncalled bases, mean Phred below 15, or no exact constant-primer or identifier match. High-quality paired reads were merged with COPE v1.2.5, and unique nucleotide sequences were defined as clonotypes. MiTCR v1.1 was used to align the clonotypes against IMGT TRBV, TRBD and TRBJ reference segments. Analysis was restricted to V-J combinations with a frequency above 0.0001, which covered roughly 99% of repertoires. A TCS score was defined as the ratio between F50 (clonal expansion) and ExV (chaos), using BLOSUM62-based TCRdist between CDR3 peptides within each V-J. Welch's t-statistics and random forest reduced 450 to 600 V-J features to roughly 13, which were used in a naive Bayes classifier (R e1071). TCRdb reanalyzed the raw reads on its own, using fastp at Q25 for trimming and MiXCR for clone calling, and kept in-frame beta chains. Rows merge per CDR3 protein into single entries with the most common DNA and genes. The V and J calls were not made by the authors but by TCRdb's processing. This sample gives 620,000 or so distinct CDR3 sequences in total; around 15% of them show up just once. The ten biggest clones cover around 13% of the sample.

Input material: blood. The chain joins TRBV6-1 to TRBJ2-3, with 10 bases matching TRBD2. This TCR came from a woman between 50 and 59 years old with Graves' ophthalmopathy. The CDR3 corresponds to CASSHGRIGGTSGTDTQYF. The nucleotide sequence reads as follows: TGTGCCAGCAGCCACGGACGTATCGGCGGGACTAGCGGCACAGATACGCAGTATTTT.